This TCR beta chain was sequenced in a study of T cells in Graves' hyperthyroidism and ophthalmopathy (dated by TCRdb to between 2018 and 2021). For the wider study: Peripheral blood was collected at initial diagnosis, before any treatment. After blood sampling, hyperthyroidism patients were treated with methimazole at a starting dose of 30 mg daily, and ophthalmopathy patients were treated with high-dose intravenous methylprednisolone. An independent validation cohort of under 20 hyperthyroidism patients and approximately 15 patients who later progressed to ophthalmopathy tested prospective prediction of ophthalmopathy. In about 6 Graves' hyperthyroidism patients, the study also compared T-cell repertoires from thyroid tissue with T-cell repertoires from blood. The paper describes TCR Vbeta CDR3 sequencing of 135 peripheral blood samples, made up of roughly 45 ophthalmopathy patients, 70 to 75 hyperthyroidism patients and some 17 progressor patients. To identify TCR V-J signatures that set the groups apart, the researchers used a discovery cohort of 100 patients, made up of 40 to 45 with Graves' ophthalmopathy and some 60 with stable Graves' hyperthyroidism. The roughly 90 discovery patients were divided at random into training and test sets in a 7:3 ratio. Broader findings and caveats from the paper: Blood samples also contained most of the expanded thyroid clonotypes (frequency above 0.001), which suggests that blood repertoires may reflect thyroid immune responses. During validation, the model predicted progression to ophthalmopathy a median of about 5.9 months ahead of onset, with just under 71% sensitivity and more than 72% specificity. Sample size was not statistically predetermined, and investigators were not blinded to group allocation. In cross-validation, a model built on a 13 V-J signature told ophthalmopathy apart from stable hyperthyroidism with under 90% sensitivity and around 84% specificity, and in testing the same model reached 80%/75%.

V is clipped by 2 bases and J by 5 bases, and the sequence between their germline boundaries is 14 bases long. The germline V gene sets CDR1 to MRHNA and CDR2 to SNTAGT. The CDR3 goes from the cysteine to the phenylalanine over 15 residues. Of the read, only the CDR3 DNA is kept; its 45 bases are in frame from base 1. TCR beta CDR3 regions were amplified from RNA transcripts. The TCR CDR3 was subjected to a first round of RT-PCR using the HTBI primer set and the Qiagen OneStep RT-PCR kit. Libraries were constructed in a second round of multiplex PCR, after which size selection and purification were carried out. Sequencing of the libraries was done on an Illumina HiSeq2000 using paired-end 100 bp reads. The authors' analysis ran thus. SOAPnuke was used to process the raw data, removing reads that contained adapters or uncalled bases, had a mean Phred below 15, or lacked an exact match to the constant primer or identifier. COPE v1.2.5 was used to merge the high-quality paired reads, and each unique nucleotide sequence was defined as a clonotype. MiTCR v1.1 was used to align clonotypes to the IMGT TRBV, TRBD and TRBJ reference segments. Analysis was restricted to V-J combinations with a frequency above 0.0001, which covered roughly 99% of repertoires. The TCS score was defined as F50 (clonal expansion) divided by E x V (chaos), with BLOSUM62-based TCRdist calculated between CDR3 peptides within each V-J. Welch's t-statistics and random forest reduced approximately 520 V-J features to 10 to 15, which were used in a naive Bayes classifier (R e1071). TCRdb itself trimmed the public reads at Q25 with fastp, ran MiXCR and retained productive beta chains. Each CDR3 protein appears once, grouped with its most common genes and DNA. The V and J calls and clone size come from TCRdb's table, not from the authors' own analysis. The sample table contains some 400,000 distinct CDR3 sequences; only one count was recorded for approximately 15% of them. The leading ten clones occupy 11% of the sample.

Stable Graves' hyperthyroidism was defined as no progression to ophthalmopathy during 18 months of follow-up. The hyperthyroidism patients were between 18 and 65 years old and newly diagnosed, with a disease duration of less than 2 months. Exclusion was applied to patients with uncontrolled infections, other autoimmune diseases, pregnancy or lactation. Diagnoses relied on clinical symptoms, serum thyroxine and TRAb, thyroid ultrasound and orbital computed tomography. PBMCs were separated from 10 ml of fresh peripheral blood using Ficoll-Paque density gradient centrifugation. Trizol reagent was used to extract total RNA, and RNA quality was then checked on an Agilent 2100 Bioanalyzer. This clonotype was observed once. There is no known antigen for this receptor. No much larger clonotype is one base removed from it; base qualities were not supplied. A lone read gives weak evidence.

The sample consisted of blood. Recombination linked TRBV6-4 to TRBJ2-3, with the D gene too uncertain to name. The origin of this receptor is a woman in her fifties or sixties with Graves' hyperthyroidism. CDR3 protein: CASSDRPGMRDTQYF. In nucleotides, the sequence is TGTGCCAGCAGTGACCGCCCGGGCATGCGAGATACGCAGTATTTT.